This T cell receptor beta chain was recovered during a study of T cells expressing NK-cell markers. This CDR3 is built from 13 residues. Germline V gene data show CDR1 as PRHDT and CDR2 as FYEKMQ (reference sequence). For TCR beta, cDNA was produced by 5'RACE template switching with UMIs. For each CDR3 protein, TCRdb gives one entry from its re-call of the 5' RACE reads, without DNA. Recorded for this sample: 500,000 or so distinct CDR3 sequences. The origin of this receptor is a man between 18 and 29 years old in good health. The sample consisted of blood T cells: a sorted CD56 or NKG2C T cell subset, CD4+ or CD8+ T cells, or bulk PBMC T cells (not recorded which). The chain joins TRBV13 to TRBJ2-5. CDR3 in amino acids: CASSLEGMETQYF. Using reference TRBV13 and TRBJ2-5 for the parts outside the CDR3, the full variable domain is AAGVIQSPRHLIKEKRETATLKCYPIPRHDTVYWYQQGPGQDPQFLISFYEKMQSDKGSIPDRFSAQQFSDYHSELNMSSLELGDSALYFCASSLEGMETQYFGPGTRLLVL.